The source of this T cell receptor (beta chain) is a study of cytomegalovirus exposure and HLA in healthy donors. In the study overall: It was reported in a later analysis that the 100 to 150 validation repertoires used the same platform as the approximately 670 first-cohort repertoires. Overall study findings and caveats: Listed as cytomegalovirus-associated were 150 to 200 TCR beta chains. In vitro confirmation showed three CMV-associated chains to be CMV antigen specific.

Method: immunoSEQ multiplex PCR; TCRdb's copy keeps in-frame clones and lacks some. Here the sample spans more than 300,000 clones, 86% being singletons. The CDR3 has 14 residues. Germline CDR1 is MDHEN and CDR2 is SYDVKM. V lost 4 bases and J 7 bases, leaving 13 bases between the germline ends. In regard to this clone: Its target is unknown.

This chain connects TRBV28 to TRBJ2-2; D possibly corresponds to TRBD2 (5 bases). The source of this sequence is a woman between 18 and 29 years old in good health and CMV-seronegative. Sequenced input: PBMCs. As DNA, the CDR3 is TGTGCCAGCAGTTACCTAACTAGTTTCGGGGAGCTGTTTTTT. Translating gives CASSYLTSFGELFF.